The next 29 T cell receptor beta chains were all read from a single sample in a study of cytomegalovirus exposure and HLA in healthy donors. In the PCR, 60 Vbeta and 13 Jbeta primers were used. Sequencing used immunoSEQ multiplex PCR; TCRdb keeps in-frame clones, though not all of them. The table lists 75,000 to 80,000 clones, 72% of them singletons. Sequencing input: PBMCs. The source is a man aged 55 to 69 in good health and CMV-seropositive.

V is TRBV29-1 and J is TRBJ1-1; a weak D match, TRBD1 (5 bases). Between the trimmed V and J ends, which lost 4 bases and 5 bases, there was a span of 11 bases. This CDR3 contains 12 residues. CDR1 and CDR2 (germline): SQVTM, ANQGSEA. The CDR3 loop is CSVVMGRTEAFF. CDR3 nucleotide sequence: TGCAGCGTTGTAATGGGGCGAACTGAAGCTTTCTTT. The variable domain in full, with the rest retrieved from reference TRBV29-1 and TRBJ1-1, is SAVISQKPSRDICQRGTSLTIQCQVDSQVTMMFWYRQQPGQSLTLIATANQGSEATYESGFVIDKFPISRPNLTFSTLTVSNMSPEDSSIYLCSVVMGRTEAFFGQGTRLTVV.

The DNA of the CDR3 is TGCGCCAGCAGCTTGGATCGGACAGGGATCACCGGGGAGCTGTTTTTT. Translating gives CASSLDRTGITGELFF. This chain links TRBV5-1 with TRBJ2-2, with TRBD1 matching over 8 bases. The germline CDR1 and CDR2 sequences are SGHRS and YFSETQ. Trimming took 0 bases from V and 4 from J; bases not matched to a gene: 5. This CDR3 has 16 residues.

The J gene is TRBJ2-2, the V gene TRBV28; 7 nucleotides line up with TRBD2. CDR1 and CDR2 (germline): MDHEN, SYDVKM. J lost 4 bases, V lost 5 bases, and 10 bases had no gene match. The CDR3 has 16 residues. The CDR3 reads CASSPLGRGGTGELFF. The CDR3 coding sequence is TGTGCCAGCAGTCCACTCGGCCGCGGGGGCACCGGGGAGCTGTTTTTT.

The chain is built from TRBV28 and TRBJ2-2, with TRBD1 as a possible D gene (6 bases). CDR1 is MDHEN, CDR2 SYDVKM, per germline. The length of the CDR3 is 15 residues. Trimming took 5 bases from V and 3 from J, leaving 13 bases between them. The CDR3, as DNA: TGTGCCAGCAGTAAACCGGGACACGACACCGGGGAGCTGTTTTTT. Translation: CASSKPGHDTGELFF.

This chain uses TRBV5-6 with TRBJ2-5, with 8 bases fitting TRBD1. In germline, CDR1 is SGHDT, CDR2 YYEEEE. CDR3 length equals 13 residues. J gave up 5 bases and V 1 base, and 1 base lay outside the gene matches. CDR3 nucleotides: TGTGCCAGCAGCTTGCAGGGGGCTGAGACCCAGTACTTC. Translated: CASSLQGAETQYF. The entire variable domain, with the rest obtained from reference TRBV5-6 and TRBJ2-5, is as follows: DAGVTQSPTHLIKTRGQQVTLRCSPKSGHDTVSWYQQALGQGPQFIFQYYEEEERQRGNFPDRFSGHQFPNYSSELNVNALLLGDSALYLCASSLQGAETQYFGPGTRLLVL.

This clone was seen only a few times. The chain joins TRBV4-2 to TRBJ1-2; D possibly corresponds to TRBD1 (5 bases). In germline, CDR1 is LGHNA, CDR2 YNFKEQ. The CDR3 extends over 14 amino acids. The V end was cut by 3 bases, the J end by 1 base, with 9 bases between. The CDR3 DNA reads TGTGCCAGCAGCCACACAGGCGATAACTATGGCTACACCTTC. Amino acid sequence: CASSHTGDNYGYTF.

The V gene is TRBV27, the J gene TRBJ1-5; D gene uncertain. The CDR3 consists of 13 residues. V gave up 3 bases and J gave up 2 bases, with 5 bases separating them. Germline assignment: CDR1 MNHEY and CDR2 SMNVEV (reference sequence). CDR3 DNA: TGTGCCAGCAGTTTTTCCGGCAATCAGCCCCAGCATTTT. Its translation is CASSFSGNQPQHF.

As to this clone: The junction does not match germline at one end; this may be a read error. The rearrangement joins TRBV7-9 to TRBJ2-7, with 10 bases fitting TRBD2. Per the germline V gene, CDR1 is SEHNR and CDR2 is FQNEAQ (reference sequence). This CDR3 comprises 14 residues. CDR3 coding DNA: TGTTCCAGCAGCCAGAGCGGGAGGGCCTACGAGCAGTACTTC. It yields the protein CSSSQSGRAYEQYF.

The J gene is TRBJ2-3, the V gene TRBV7-8; 7 bases align to TRBD2. Per germline, CDR1 SGHVS and CDR2 FQNEAQ. The CDR3 sequence is 15 residues long. With V trimmed by 5 bases and J by 1 base, 6 bases remained unmatched. As DNA, the CDR3 is TGTGCCAGCAGCCAAGAAGCGGGACGCACAGATACGCAGTATTTT. Its translation: CASSQEAGRTDTQYF.

The chain couples TRBV7-3 to TRBJ2-7, with D perhaps TRBD2 (6 bases). The CDR3 length is 20 residues. Germline CDR1 is SGHTA and CDR2 is FQGTGA. V shed 4 bases and J shed 6 bases, with 34 bases lying between them. CDR3 protein: CASSCYPPSGRRPEGPEQYF. The CDR3 region has the DNA TGTGCCAGCAGCTGCTACCCCCCCAGTGGGCGGAGACCGGAGGGTCCCGAGCAGTACTTC.

The table lists this clone with a few counts. The CDR3 here is CASSPFIGDYDTGELFF. The CDR3 DNA reads TGTGCCAGCAGTCCCTTCATAGGGGACTACGACACCGGGGAGCTGTTTTTT. The genes are TRBV27 and TRBJ2-2, with 7 bases identical to TRBD2. Losses at the gene ends were 5 bases for V and 3 bases for J; bases not matched to a gene: 12. The CDR3 is made up of 17 amino acids. In germline, CDR1 is MNHEY, CDR2 SMNVEV (reference sequence).

This chain connects TRBV28 to TRBJ1-1; D gene ambiguous. The CDR3 is 12 amino acids. Trimming shortened V by 3 bases and J by 2 bases, and 4 bases separated the two germline ends. Germline V gives CDR1 MDHEN, CDR2 SYDVKM. The CDR3 sequence: CASSFVNTEAFF. For the CDR3, the DNA is TGTGCCAGCAGTTTCGTAAACACTGAAGCTTTCTTT. Combining the CDR3 with reference TRBV28 and TRBJ1-1 gives the whole variable domain DVKVTQSSRYLVKRTGEKVFLECVQDMDHENMFWYRQDPGLGLRLIYFSYDVKMKEKGDIPEGYSVSREKKERFSLILESASTNQTSMYLCASSFVNTEAFFGQGTRLTVV.

This rearrangement joins TRBV2 to TRBJ1-4, with D uncertain. V was pared by 9 bases and J by 4 bases, with 12 bases between. CDR1 is SNHLY, CDR2 FYNNEI, per germline. The CDR3 runs 13 residues. DNA of the CDR3: TGTGCCAGTATCCAGGATCTTAATGAAAAACTGTTTTTT. Amino acid sequence: CASIQDLNEKLFF.

The V and J genes are TRBV6-1 and TRBJ2-7; D is possibly TRBD2 (5 bases). V gave up 2 bases and J gave up 6 bases, with 8 bases separating them. Germline-derived CDR1 and CDR2 are MNHNS and SASEGT. The CDR3 totals 12 residues. The CDR3 is CASSESRGEQYF. The CDR3 DNA follows: TGTGCCAGCAGTGAATCTCGGGGCGAGCAGTACTTC.

The chain links TRBV10-3 to TRBJ2-6; 7 bases are shared with TRBD1. The CDR3 is 18 residues long. V trimming: 0 bases; J trimming: 0 bases; junction bases outside the gene matches: 5. Germline V gives CDR1 ENHRY, CDR2 SYGVKD. CDR3 amino acids: CAISESAAGGSGANVLTF. The CDR3 DNA is TGTGCCATCAGTGAGTCAGCGGCAGGGGGCTCTGGGGCCAACGTCCTGACTTTC.

J is TRBJ2-7 and V is TRBV7-9; 10 nucleotides line up with TRBD1. Unmatched junction bases numbered 3, after V lost 1 base and J lost 0 bases. This CDR3 region has 16 residues. Germline values: CDR1 SEHNR, CDR2 FQNEAQ (reference sequence). The CDR3 sequence: CASSLVWTGGSYEQYF. The CDR3 region has the DNA TGTGCCAGCAGCTTAGTTTGGACAGGGGGCTCCTACGAGCAGTACTTC.

This chain links TRBV18 with TRBJ1-4; D is perhaps TRBD1 (5 bases). Trimming removed 2 bases from V and 0 bases from J, with 13 bases in between. This CDR3 spans 17 amino acids. CDR1 and CDR2 from the germline V gene are KGHSH and LQKENI. CDR3 region: CASSPGGNLATNEKLFF. CDR3 sequence (DNA): TGTGCCAGCTCACCAGGGGGGAACCTTGCAACTAATGAAAAACTGTTTTTT.

The chain combines TRBV6-5 with TRBJ2-7; maybe TRBD1 (6 bases). The CDR3 runs 15 residues. CDR1 is MNHEY, CDR2 SVGAGI, per germline. Trimming took 2 bases from V and 4 from J, leaving 15 bases between them. Here the CDR3 DNA reads TGTGCCAGCAGTTACACACAGGGACGGGGATACGAGCAGTACTTC. This translates into CASSYTQGRGYEQYF.

The chain is built from TRBV7-9 and TRBJ2-5; 10 bases agree with TRBD2. Trimming took 3 bases from V and 1 from J; bases not matched to a gene: 5. The germline V gene has CDR1 SEHNR and CDR2 FQNEAQ (reference sequence). The CDR3 runs to 16 residues. CDR3 nucleotides: TGTGCCAGCAGCTTTGGTTCTAGCGGGGGCCAAGAGACCCAGTACTTC. It yields the protein CASSFGSSGGQETQYF. Full variable domain (rest looked up from reference TRBV7-9 and TRBJ2-5): DTGVSQNPRHKITKRGQNVTFRCDPISEHNRLYWYRQTLGQGPEFLTYFQNEAQLEKSRLLSDRFSAERPKGSFSTLEIQRTEQGDSAMYLCASSFGSSGGQETQYFGPGTRLLVL.

The chain recombines TRBV4-1 with TRBJ2-1, with D possibly being TRBD1 (6 bases). Germline V gene sequence: CDR1 MGHRA, CDR2 YSYEKL. CDR3 length: 15 residues. V gave up 2 bases and J gave up 0 bases, with 8 bases separating them. CDR3 region: CASSQQGNSYNEQFF. CDR3 DNA sequence: TGCGCCAGCAGCCAACAGGGGAACTCCTACAATGAGCAGTTCTTC.

The rearrangement uses TRBV4-1 and TRBJ2-5, with D possibly matching TRBD2 (5 bases). Germline V CDR1 and CDR2: MGHRA, YSYEKL. V lost 4 bases and J lost 4, with 10 bases in between. The CDR3 length is 13 residues. The CDR3 region is CASSRLAGETQYF. Written as DNA, the CDR3 is TGCGCCAGCAGCCGGCTAGCAGGAGAGACCCAGTACTTC.

This clone was seen a single time. This chain uses TRBV7-3 with TRBJ2-5; 13 bases map to TRBD2. This CDR3 has 17 residues. CDR1 and CDR2 (germline): SGHTA, FQGTGA. J lost 4 bases, V lost 1 base, and 6 bases had no gene match. In nucleotides, the CDR3 is TGTGCCAGCAGCTTAAAGGGACTAGCGGGAACATCAGAGACCCAGTACTTC. The encoded protein is CASSLKGLAGTSETQYF.

V and J are TRBV14 and TRBJ2-7, with TRBD2 identical over 7 bases. CDR3 length: 13 amino acids. With 3 bases clipped from V and 4 bases from J, the junction kept 3 bases outside the gene matches. Germline V CDR1 and CDR2: SGHDN, FVKESK. The chain's CDR3 is CASSQSGVYEQYF. The CDR3 nucleotides are TGTGCCAGCAGCCAGAGCGGGGTTTACGAGCAGTACTTC.

The chain combines TRBV5-5 with TRBJ2-6; D not resolved. The V gene's germline CDR1 is SGHKS and CDR2 YYEKEE (reference sequence). V gave up 0 bases and J gave up 4 bases, with 5 bases separating them. This CDR3 is 14 amino acids long. CDR3 sequence reads: CASSLAPGANVLTF. Written as DNA, the CDR3 is TGTGCCAGCAGCTTGGCCCCAGGGGCCAACGTCCTGACTTTC.

As to this clone: This sample also contains other DNA sequences that code for the same CDR3. The chain uses TRBV28 and TRBJ1-2; D may be TRBD1 (5 bases). CDR1 MDHEN and CDR2 SYDVKM come from the germline V gene. V was trimmed by 6 bases and J by 5 bases, leaving 13 bases between them. The CDR3 sequence is 13 residues long. The CDR3 here is CASRDRDLYGYTF. As DNA, the CDR3 is TGTGCCAGCAGGGACCGGGACTTGTATGGCTACACCTTC.

The genes are TRBV15 and TRBJ2-2; D is unclear. The germline gives CDR1 LNHNV, CDR2 YYDKDF (reference sequence). The V gene lost 0 bases and the J gene lost 0 bases, with 14 bases spanning the gap. The CDR3 runs to 18 residues. CDR3 sequence reads: CATSRDWAVLTNTGELFF. CDR3 bases: TGTGCCACCAGCAGAGATTGGGCAGTCCTTACGAACACCGGGGAGCTGTTTTTT.

The V gene is TRBV5-1, the J gene TRBJ2-1; the D gene is possibly TRBD2 (7 bases). Trimming cost V 4 bases and J 7 bases, with 24 bases left between them. The V gene's germline CDR1 is SGHRS and CDR2 YFSETQ. The CDR3 loop spans 17 amino acids. DNA of the CDR3: TGCGCCAGCAGCGGGGGGGGCAGTAACCCCTACCAGAATGAGCAGTTCTTC. Encoded protein: CASSGGGSNPYQNEQFF.

The chain employs TRBV7-9 and TRBJ1-3, with D unresolved. V lost 1 base, J lost 8 bases, and 6 bases lay in between. The V gene's germline CDR1 is SEHNR and CDR2 FQNEAQ (reference sequence). The CDR3 length is 12 residues. CDR3 sequence: CASSLVGDTIYF. As DNA, the CDR3 is TGTGCCAGCAGCTTAGTCGGTGACACCATATATTTT. Filled out from reference TRBV7-9 and TRBJ1-3, the complete variable domain reads DTGVSQNPRHKITKRGQNVTFRCDPISEHNRLYWYRQTLGQGPEFLTYFQNEAQLEKSRLLSDRFSAERPKGSFSTLEIQRTEQGDSAMYLCASSLVGDTIYFGEGSWLTVV.

The genes are TRBV18 and TRBJ2-1, with a possible D match to TRBD2 (6 bases). CDR1 and CDR2 from the germline V gene are KGHSH and LQKENI. Deletions cut 6 bases from V and 7 bases from J, with 19 bases between. The CDR3 is 15 residues long. CDR3 protein: CASSAPGLGGNEQFF. The CDR3 bases are TGTGCCAGCTCGGCCCCGGGACTGGGAGGAAATGAGCAGTTCTTC.